This entry describes one T cell receptor (beta chain). Its specificity is unknown. Sequencing used immunoSEQ multiplex PCR; TCRdb keeps in-frame clones, though not all of them. Among 100,000 to 140,000 clones, approximately 89% were seen once, and the ten largest hold around 20%. This entry belongs to a study of T cell responses to AZD1222 COVID-19 vaccine. General study results and limits: Reportedly, nearly half the spike-specific TCRs target unmutated variant regions. Possibly, clonal diversity was underestimated; donors were largely white British and included more females. Baseline serology detected seropositivity in only six AZD1222 recipients.

V lost 1 base and J lost 1, with 14 bases in between. This CDR3 region has 16 residues. CDR1 KGHSH and CDR2 LQKENI come from the germline V gene. The starting material was peripheral blood, obtained on day 0 of AZD1222 vaccination. The V and J genes are TRBV18 and TRBJ2-7, with D possibly matching TRBD1 (5 bases). The receptor comes from an adult in good health. In DNA form, the CDR3 reads TGTGCCAGCTCACCACGCTCCATGACAGCATCCTACGAGCAGTACTTC. It translates to CASSPRSMTASYEQYF.